These 28 T cell receptor beta chains were all obtained from the same sample, sequenced in a study of identical twins. TCRdb passed the 5' RACE reads through MiXCR, listing each CDR3 protein once. The sample lists about 530,000 distinct CDR3 sequences, approximately 20% seen once, with approximately 0.49% in the top ten. Another study also made use of these data, one on yellow fever vaccine responses in identical twins.

The specimen was CD4+ T cells sorted from blood. All receptors derive from a woman aged 18-29 years in good health.

This chain links TRBV5-1 with TRBJ2-3; 7 positions agree with TRBD1. This CDR3 has 19 residues. Germline V gene lookup returns CDR1 SGHRS and CDR2 YFSETQ. With 1 base clipped from V and 3 bases from J, the junction kept 17 bases outside the gene matches. CDR3 in amino acids: CASSLLRRQGDYRTDTQYF. DNA of the CDR3: TGCGCCAGCAGCTTGCTGCGTAGACAGGGAGATTATAGGACAGATACGCAGTATTTT.

V gene TRBV6-1 combines with J gene TRBJ2-7; 11 positions agree with TRBD2. This CDR3 is built from 14 residues. Germline loops: CDR1 MNHNS, CDR2 SASEGT. With 6 bases clipped from V and 4 bases from J, the junction kept 5 bases outside the gene matches. The CDR3 nucleotides are TGTGCCAGCAGACCGGGACTAGCGGCTTACGAGCAGTACTTC. Its translation: CASRPGLAAYEQYF.

V gene TRBV20-1 combines with J gene TRBJ2-1; a possible D gene is TRBD1 (5 bases). V was cut by 8 bases and J by 0 bases, with 14 bases left in between. The germline V gene encodes CDR1 DFQATT and CDR2 SNEGSKA (reference sequence). There are 14 residues in the CDR3. Here the CDR3 DNA reads TGCAGTACAGGCCCACCTAGCTCCTACAATGAGCAGTTCTTC. Amino acid sequence: CSTGPPSSYNEQFF.

The table lists this clonotype with many counts. The gene calls are TRBV7-2 and TRBJ2-3, with D unresolved. CDR3 length equals 12 residues. Germline CDR1 SGHTA, CDR2 FQGNSA. Trimming pared 0 bases from V and 4 bases from J, leaving 2 bases between. The CDR3 loop reads CASSLAPDTQYF. The CDR3 DNA follows: TGTGCCAGCAGCTTAGCCCCAGATACGCAGTATTTT.

The rearrangement uses TRBV20-1 and TRBJ2-1; perhaps D is TRBD1 or TRBD2 (5 bases each). CDR1 and CDR2 (germline): DFQATT, SNEGSKA (reference sequence). Trimming left V 0 bases short and J 13 bases short, with 16 bases between. The CDR3 is made up of 13 amino acids. The CDR3 sequence is CSARDGGGTTQFF. The CDR3 DNA sequence: TGCAGTGCTAGAGATGGTGGGGGAACTACTCAGTTCTTC.

This clonotype has more than one count but fewer than ten. V usage is TRBV7-9 and J usage is TRBJ2-1, with a possible D match to TRBD2 (5 bases). Germline lookup yields CDR1 SEHNR and CDR2 FQNEAQ (reference sequence). Trimming left V 1 base short and J 12 bases short, with 10 bases between. The CDR3 length is 12 residues. CDR3 nucleotides: TGTGCCAGCAGCTTAGAGGGAGTGCCGCAGTTCTTC. This codes for CASSLEGVPQFF.

This clonotype was counted many times. The chain carries TRBV12-3 or TRBV12-4 and TRBJ2-1; TRBD2 agrees at 7 bases. CDR3 length equals 15 residues. Germline trimming cut 6 bases from V and 4 bases from J; bases unmatched to any gene: 9. Here the CDR3 DNA reads TGTGCCAGCAGCTTTGGGCTAGCGGCATACAATGAGCAGTTCTTC. Protein sequence: CASSFGLAAYNEQFF.

This clonotype was observed a handful of times. The rearrangement uses TRBV20-1 and TRBJ2-7; no reliable D call. The germline V gene has CDR1 DFQATT and CDR2 SNEGSKA (reference sequence). This CDR3 is built from 13 residues. Between the trimmed V and J ends, which lost 1 base and 4 bases, there was a span of 11 bases. DNA for the CDR3: TGCAGTGCTAGAGCCAGAGTAGAATACGAGCAGTACGTC. This codes for CSARARVEYEQYV.

This clonotype was found a few times. V is TRBV29-1 and J is TRBJ1-6; tentative D call: TRBD1 (6 bases). The CDR3 sequence is 13 residues long. Germline values: CDR1 SQVTM, CDR2 ANQGSEA. Trimming removed 6 bases at V and 7 bases at J, with 13 bases between. The CDR3 DNA reads as TGCAGCGTACAGACAGGACGAAATTCACCCCTCCACTTT. As protein: CSVQTGRNSPLHF.

The chain carries TRBV10-3 and TRBJ1-5; D is ambiguous. The ends were cut back, 3 bases at V and 11 bases at J, with 20 bases in the middle. CDR3 length equals 15 residues. The germline gives CDR1 ENHRY, CDR2 SYGVKD. The CDR3 region is CAISDQDTSVRTQHF. In DNA form, the CDR3 reads TGTGCCATCAGTGATCAGGATACCTCCGTCAGGACCCAGCATTTT.

This clonotype has just a few counts. The rearrangement links TRBV12-3 or TRBV12-4 to TRBJ2-7, with 14 bases fitting TRBD2. This CDR3 comprises 17 residues. The V segment lost 7 bases and the J segment 6 bases; nucleotides outside the gene matches: 14. The CDR3 is CASTEQPGLAGGGEQYF. CDR3 coding DNA: TGTGCCAGCACCGAACAGCCCGGACTAGCGGGAGGAGGCGAGCAGTACTTC.

This clonotype came up a few times. V gene TRBV7-2 combines with J gene TRBJ2-1; 9 bases are a match to TRBD1. This CDR3 is 15 amino acids long. CDR1 and CDR2 (germline): SGHTA, FQGNSA. V lost 5 bases and J lost 5; bases outside the gene matches: 7. Here the CDR3 reads CASSPRTGVDNEQFF. CDR3 nucleotide sequence: TGTGCCAGCAGCCCACGGACAGGGGTCGACAATGAGCAGTTCTTC.

As regards this clonotype: One end of the junction does not line up with germline, which may come from a read error. The rearrangement joins TRBV7-3 to TRBJ2-1; 9 nucleotides align to TRBD1. CDR1 is SGHTA and CDR2 is FQGTGA in the germline V gene. This CDR3 region has 16 residues. This CDR3 reads CASSLTYRGPYDEQFF. The CDR3 DNA follows: TGTGCCAGCAGCTTAACGTACAGGGGGCCCTACGATGAGCAGTTCTTC. Using reference TRBV7-3 and TRBJ2-1 for the parts outside the CDR3, the full variable domain is GAGVSQTPSNKVTEKGKYVELRCDPISGHTALYWYRQSLGQGPEFLIYFQGTGAADDSGLPNDRFFAVRPEGSVSTLKIQRTERGDSAVYLCASSLTYRGPYDEQFFGPGTRLTVL.

The J gene is TRBJ2-5, the V gene TRBV20-1, with a weak D call TRBD1 (5 bases). With 0 bases removed from V and 3 bases from J, the gap between germline ends came to 14 bases. This CDR3 spans 15 amino acids. The germline V gene has CDR1 DFQATT and CDR2 SNEGSKA (reference sequence). CDR3 sequence reads: CSARDAVPREETQYF. Here the CDR3 DNA reads TGCAGTGCTAGAGATGCGGTTCCCAGGGAAGAGACCCAGTACTTC.

This chain uses TRBV10-2 with TRBJ2-3; TRBD2 matches at 14 bases. CDR3 length equals 18 residues. Trimming at V came to 10 bases and at J to 5 bases, leaving 17 bases not matched to a gene. CDR1 is WSHSY and CDR2 is SAAADI in the germline V gene. CDR3 in DNA: TGCGCCACCCTGGGACTAGCGGGGGCCAAGGGCGGAGGAGATACGCAGTATTTT. It specifies CATLGLAGAKGGGDTQYF.

This clonotype was picked up a small number of times. The J gene is TRBJ2-7, the V gene TRBV15; 9 positions agree with TRBD1. The junction had 16 bases not matched to a gene; V was cut back by 2 bases and J by 8 bases. This CDR3 comprises 17 residues. Per the germline V gene, CDR1 is LNHNV and CDR2 is YYDKDF (reference sequence). The chain's CDR3 is CATSRTFQGQGSRQQYF. CDR3 in DNA: TGTGCCACCAGCAGAACCTTCCAGGGACAGGGTTCACGACAGCAGTACTTC.

V gene TRBV11-3 combines with J gene TRBJ1-4; D gene unclear. The germline CDR1 and CDR2 sequences are SGHNT and YENEEA. This CDR3 comprises 14 residues. Trimming removed 5 bases from V and 5 bases from J, with 12 bases in between. CDR3 in amino acids: CASSLFTGNEKLFF. CDR3 bases: TGTGCCAGCAGCCTATTCACCGGCAATGAAAAACTGTTTTTT.

CDR3 region: CASGRGDRGHDEQFF. The DNA of the CDR3 is TGTGCTAGTGGTAGGGGGGACAGGGGTCACGATGAGCAGTTCTTC. The rearrangement joins TRBV12-5 to TRBJ2-1; 10 nucleotides agree with TRBD1. This CDR3 contains 15 residues. V lost 5 bases and J lost 8; bases outside the gene matches: 9. Germline loops: CDR1 LGHNT, CDR2 FRNRAP.

This clonotype was detected a few times. J is TRBJ2-7 and V is TRBV7-2; D unresolved. The CDR3 spans 13 residues. Trimming removed 5 bases at V and 6 bases at J, with 14 bases between. Germline loops: CDR1 SGHTA, CDR2 FQGNSA. DNA for the CDR3: TGTGCCAGCAGCCCGCGACGGAGTAGCGAGCAGTACTTC. It specifies CASSPRRSSEQYF.

This clonotype was counted between two and nine times. The chain uses TRBV2 and TRBJ1-2; TRBD1 aligns across 7 bases. This CDR3 comprises 16 residues. Germline values: CDR1 SNHLY, CDR2 FYNNEI. Trimming took 0 bases from V and 4 from J; bases not matched to a gene: 8. This chain's CDR3 is CASSEASGRGGYGYTF. CDR3 nucleotide sequence: TGTGCCAGCAGTGAAGCGAGTGGCAGGGGGGGCTATGGCTACACCTTC.

This chain joins TRBV4-1 and TRBJ2-3; D is perhaps TRBD2 (5 bases). V lost 4 bases, J lost 4 bases, and 15 bases lay in between. The germline V gene encodes CDR1 MGHRA and CDR2 YSYEKL. This CDR3 has 15 amino acids. The CDR3 DNA reads as TGCGCCAGCAGCCCCCCGGGGTTGTTCCCAGATACGCAGTATTTT. It encodes CASSPPGLFPDTQYF.

This clonotype was seen at least ten times. The chain is built from TRBV6-1 and TRBJ1-2; D might be TRBD1 (6 bases). There are 16 residues in the CDR3. Trimming removed 6 bases at V and 7 bases at J, with 24 bases between. Per the germline V gene, CDR1 is MNHNS and CDR2 is SASEGT. The CDR3 sequence: CASRSGTPRLYTGYTF. The DNA of the CDR3 is TGTGCCAGCAGATCCGGGACACCCCGGCTATATACTGGCTACACCTTC.

This clonotype was counted between two and nine times. V usage is TRBV3-1 and J usage is TRBJ1-6; the match to TRBD1 covers 7 bases. The length of the CDR3 is 17 residues. In germline, CDR1 is LGHDT, CDR2 YNNKEL (reference sequence). The J segment lost 3 bases and the V segment lost 0 bases, leaving 5 bases of the junction unmatched. This chain's CDR3 is CASSQDWDSNYNSPLHF. DNA for the CDR3: TGTGCCAGCAGCCAAGATTGGGACAGCAACTATAATTCACCCCTCCACTTT. Combining the CDR3 with reference TRBV3-1 and TRBJ1-6 gives the whole variable domain DTAVSQTPKYLVTQMGNDKSIKCEQNLGHDTMYWYKQDSKKFLKIMFSYNNKELIINETVPNRFSPKSPDKAHLNLHINSLELGDSAVYFCASSQDWDSNYNSPLHFGNGTRLTVT.

This clonotype has a handful of counts. This chain uses TRBV20-1 with TRBJ2-7; 11 nucleotides agree with TRBD2. The CDR3 sequence is 15 residues long. Germline lookup yields CDR1 DFQATT and CDR2 SNEGSKA (reference sequence). Trimming at V came to 1 base and at J to 4 bases, leaving 6 bases not matched to a gene. This CDR3 reads CSARVGSGGAYEQYV. The DNA for the CDR3 is TGCAGTGCTAGAGTGGGTAGCGGGGGGGCTTACGAGCAGTACGTC.

This clonotype occurred many times. CDR3: CASSLTQSTGELFF. The CDR3 DNA is TGCGCCAGCAGCTTGACACAAAGCACCGGGGAGCTGTTTTTT. This chain connects TRBV5-1 to TRBJ2-2, with no clear D. The V and J ends lost 1 base and 4 bases respectively, with 8 bases between them. Germline CDR1 reads SGHRS; CDR2 reads YFSETQ. This CDR3 has 14 amino acids.

The chain combines TRBV7-6 with TRBJ1-6, with 11 bases fitting TRBD1. V gave up 5 bases and J gave up 7 bases; unmatched junction bases: 4. Germline loops: CDR1 SGHVS, CDR2 FNYEAQ. The CDR3 has 15 amino acids. CDR3 loop: CASSPGTGGNSPLHF. CDR3 coding DNA: TGTGCCAGCAGCCCCGGGACAGGGGGAAATTCACCCCTCCACTTT.

V gene TRBV5-1 combines with J gene TRBJ2-1; 8 nucleotides align to TRBD2. The CDR3 consists of 16 residues. Trimming at V came to 0 bases and at J to 6 bases, leaving 8 bases not matched to a gene. Germline CDR1 is SGHRS and CDR2 is YFSETQ. The CDR3: CASSLEQRESGNEQFF. CDR3 bases: TGCGCCAGCAGCTTGGAGCAGCGGGAGTCGGGCAATGAGCAGTTCTTC.

This clonotype has just a few counts. The chain employs TRBV11-2 and TRBJ2-2; 7 positions match TRBD2. Germline values: CDR1 SGHAT, CDR2 FQNNGV. This CDR3 has 18 amino acids. V trimming: 4 bases; J trimming: 4 bases; junction bases outside the gene matches: 15. CDR3 coding DNA: TGTGCCAGCAGCTCGCCCGTAACCGGGAGGCTGGGCACCGGGGAGCTGTTTTTT. This codes for CASSSPVTGRLGTGELFF.